This T cell receptor (beta chain) was sequenced during a study of blood T cells in healthy people across ages (dated by TCRdb to 2013 to 2016). About the full investigation: In model experiments, template switching captured roughly one uniquely barcoded TCR beta cDNA molecule for every two T cells. The study analyzed two additional independent replicas of 1 million unique cDNA reads from the same blood draw for two donors, one aged 18 to 30 and one aged 80 or older. Donors were grouped into four age groups: young (average approximately 15 years), middle-aged (39), aged (around 66) and long-lived (just over 80). The study measured age-related changes in TCR beta repertoire diversity using deep sequencing normalized with unique cDNA molecular identifiers. To avoid experimental bias, donors of different ages were randomly spread across the sequencing lanes.

Overall results and qualifications from the work: Observed TCR beta diversity per million T cells fell roughly linearly with age, and a significant reduction was already apparent by age around 40. The CMV infection status of donors was not known, potentially confounding age-related changes in expanded clonotypes. Conclusive comparison of naive and antigen-experienced compartments was prevented by the profiling of bulk unsorted PBMCs. A strong correlation was found between observed TCR beta diversity and the percentage of naive T cells measured by flow cytometry. Estimates of total diversity based on one million sequenced T cells were regarded as lower bounds and as underestimates. Compared with the aged group, the long-lived group had more naive CD4+ T cells, fewer expanded clones and increased TCR diversity, a pattern suggesting age selection.

Libraries were made using 5' RACE. TCRdb records Illumina HiSeq 2500 as the sequencer. A second roughly 6 to 12 cycle PCR used a sample-barcoded 5' primer and a J-beta primer mix. A template-switch 5' adaptor carrying 12 random nucleotides introduced a unique molecular identifier onto each TCR beta cDNA molecule. At least 2.5 million CDR3-containing paired-end reads were obtained from each sample. All of the RNA was converted into first-strand cDNA using the Mint cDNA synthesis kit, with a TRBC-specific oligonucleotide serving as the primer. Following uracil-DNA glycosylase treatment, a first 18-cycle PCR with universal primers M1SS and BC2_uni_R was performed on all cDNA. On the authors' methods: Normalization of each sample was performed by random selection of 1 million high-quality reads, each carrying a distinct molecular identifier. Reads sharing molecular identifiers were discarded rather than binned into consensus sequences. CDR3 identification, clonotype clustering and error correction used MiTCR with a Q25 quality threshold and the strictest error-elimination algorithm. A nonparametric unseen species model with Euler transformation was used to estimate a lower bound on total TCR beta diversity. TCRdb itself trimmed the public reads at Q25 with fastp, ran MiXCR and retained productive beta chains. Rows with one shared CDR3 protein collapse into an entry with the most common genes and DNA. The V and J calls shown here were made by TCRdb, not taken from the authors' results. The sample data list about 900,000 distinct CDR3 sequences, and approximately 49% of these were observed just once. 13% of the sample is held by the ten biggest clonotypes.

Only a few counts were recorded for this clonotype. Its antigen specificity is not known. The sample holds no much larger clone one base away, and base qualities are not on file. The donors were some 36 Caucasian individuals from Russia, aged roughly 6 to 100 years, who were systemically healthy. About 10 milliliters of peripheral blood were collected from each donor into EDTA-treated Vacutainer tubes. Ficoll-Paque density-gradient centrifugation was used to isolate PBMCs, with at least 7 million per sample. Trizol reagent was used to extract total RNA from PBMCs, with at least 5.5 micrograms per sample. For every donor, an aliquot of PBMCs went through flow cytometry to measure the percentages of naive CD45RAhigh/CD27high T cells. V and J are truncated by 3 bases and 3 bases respectively, leaving an intervening sequence of 12 bases. The CDR3 goes from the cysteine to the phenylalanine over 15 residues. The only DNA kept is the CDR3, 45 bases in frame from the first base.

The chain uses TRBV12-3 or TRBV12-4 and TRBJ1-5, with TRBD1 tentatively as D gene (6 bases match). The sequence derives from a man aged 25-45 years in good health. The sample was blood. The CDR3 corresponds to CASSLADRDNQPQHF. The DNA sequence is given as TGTGCCAGCAGTTTGGCGGACAGAGACAATCAGCCCCAGCATTTT.